These 24 T cell receptor beta chains were all obtained from the same sample, sequenced in a study of control samples from healthy donors and cancer patients. Data came from immunoSEQ multiplex PCR; TCRdb stores just in-frame clones and leaves some out. The sample has 40,000 to 45,000 clones; around 70% are singletons. Sequenced: formalin-fixed, paraffin-embedded tissue. These receptors were taken from a male donor with melanoma.

This clone was seen a single time. The V call is TRBV29-1, the J call TRBJ2-1; the D gene is possibly TRBD1 (5 bases). Germline CDR1 reads SQVTM; CDR2 reads ANQGSEA. This CDR3 is built from 13 residues. Trimming removed 3 bases at V and 4 bases at J, with 10 bases between. CDR3 nucleotide sequence: TGCAGCGTTGACGGTCGACAGTACAATGAGCAGTTCTTC. It encodes CSVDGRQYNEQFF.

The rearrangement uses TRBV7-8 and TRBJ2-1, with D possibly being TRBD1 (5 bases). V lost 5 bases and J 0 bases, leaving 11 bases between the germline ends. The germline gives CDR1 SGHVS, CDR2 FQNEAQ. CDR3 length: 15 residues. The CDR3 DNA is TGTGCCAGCAGCGTCAGGGTGGGCTCCTACAATGAGCAGTTCTTC. Amino acid sequence: CASSVRVGSYNEQFF.

The chain employs TRBV10-3 and TRBJ1-2; 10 nucleotides agree with TRBD1. Germline V gene lookup returns CDR1 ENHRY and CDR2 SYGVKD. The V segment lost 0 bases and the J segment 7 bases; nucleotides outside the gene matches: 5. This CDR3 comprises 15 residues. The CDR3: CAISESGQGPGGYTF. The CDR3 DNA reads as TGTGCCATCAGTGAGTCGGGACAGGGGCCCGGTGGCTACACCTTC.

The rearrangement uses TRBV28 and TRBJ1-4; D uncertain. CDR3 length equals 17 residues. V was pared by 1 base and J by 2 bases, with 14 bases between. Germline assignment: CDR1 MDHEN and CDR2 SYDVKM. The CDR3 bases are TGTGCCAGCAGTTTATTGCTAGGGCCAACGACTAATGAAAAACTGTTTTTT. Its protein product is CASSLLLGPTTNEKLFF. Full variable domain (outside the CDR3, taken from reference TRBV28 and TRBJ1-4): DVKVTQSSRYLVKRTGEKVFLECVQDMDHENMFWYRQDPGLGLRLIYFSYDVKMKEKGDIPEGYSVSREKKERFSLILESASTNQTSMYLCASSLLLGPTTNEKLFFGSGTQLSVL.

The rearrangement joins TRBV5-4 to TRBJ2-5, with 7 bases matching TRBD2. V lost 0 bases, J lost 5 bases, and 4 bases stayed unmatched. The germline V gene has CDR1 SGHNT and CDR2 YYREEE (reference sequence). The CDR3 has 14 residues. CDR3 coding DNA: TGTGCCAGCAGCTTGGCCATGGGGGGGGAGACCCAGTACTTC. Protein product: CASSLAMGGETQYF.

The chain is built from TRBV6-4 and TRBJ2-1; TRBD2 aligns across 10 bases. Losses at the gene ends were 6 bases for V and 4 bases for J; bases not matched to a gene: 6. The CDR3 totals 15 residues. The V gene's germline CDR1 is MRHNA and CDR2 SNTAGT. The DNA of the CDR3 is TGTGCCAGCAGCGTGATAGCGGGAGGTTACAATGAGCAGTTCTTC. It specifies CASSVIAGGYNEQFF.

V and J are TRBV11-2 and TRBJ2-7; D is perhaps TRBD1 or TRBD2 (5 bases each). The V and J ends lost 1 base and 3 bases respectively, with 10 bases between them. This CDR3 has 14 residues. Germline V gene lookup returns CDR1 SGHAT and CDR2 FQNNGV. The CDR3 loop is CASSLGGADYEQYF. For the CDR3, the DNA is TGTGCCAGCAGCTTAGGAGGGGCGGACTACGAGCAGTACTTC.

This clone was counted only a few times. The V gene is TRBV7-9, the J gene TRBJ2-7; 9 nucleotides line up with TRBD1. There are 15 residues in the CDR3. Germline lookup yields CDR1 SEHNR and CDR2 FQNEAQ (reference sequence). After removal of 4 bases from V and 2 bases from J, the junction contained 6 bases not matched to a gene. CDR3 protein: CASSSYRDRAYEQYF. The CDR3 DNA follows: TGTGCCAGCAGCTCGTACCGGGACAGGGCCTACGAGCAGTACTTC.

The rearrangement uses TRBV11-3 and TRBJ1-1, with D tentatively TRBD1 (5 bases). Germline V lookup: CDR1 SGHNT, CDR2 YENEEA. CDR3 size: 14 residues. V was shortened by 3 bases and J by 1 base, with 9 bases between the two germline ends. CDR3 loop: CASSFSGQNTEAFF. Here the CDR3 DNA reads TGTGCCAGCAGCTTCTCGGGGCAGAACACTGAAGCTTTCTTT.

The chain couples TRBV3-1 (or the pseudogene TRBV3-2) to TRBJ1-1; no firm D call. The CDR3 has 11 amino acids. CDR1 is LGHDT and CDR2 is YNNKEL in the germline V gene (reference sequence). The V and J ends lost 1 base and 7 bases respectively, with 4 bases between them. CDR3 DNA: TGTGCCAGCAGCCAAGGGATTGAAGCTTTCTTT. It translates to CASSQGIEAFF.

The CDR3 is CATSDSAKVMDYGYTF. Written as DNA, the CDR3 is TGTGCCACCAGTGATTCGGCCAAAGTCATGGACTATGGCTACACCTTC. This rearrangement joins TRBV24-1 to TRBJ1-2; D unclear. Germline V gene data show CDR1 as KGHDR and CDR2 as SFDVKD. CDR3 length: 16 residues. V lost 2 bases and J lost 3, with 15 bases in between.

This clone came up a few times. The gene calls are TRBV11-2 and TRBJ2-5; D perhaps matches TRBD1 (6 bases). This CDR3 has 14 amino acids. Looked up from germline, CDR1 is SGHAT and CDR2 is FQNNGV. Deletions cut 5 bases from V and 5 bases from J, with 15 bases between. For the CDR3, the DNA is TGTGCCAGCAGCCCTGGACAGTTCCACGAGACCCAGTACTTC. Protein: CASSPGQFHETQYF.

The chain uses TRBV28 and TRBJ2-5, with D hard to call. CDR1 MDHEN and CDR2 SYDVKM come from the germline V gene. The CDR3 extends over 15 amino acids. V gave up 6 bases and J gave up 2 bases, with 16 bases separating them. The CDR3 coding sequence is TGTGCCAGCAGCAGGATAAGGTTGGGGCAAGAGACCCAGTACTTC. It encodes CASSRIRLGQETQYF.

CDR3 DNA sequence: TGTGCCAGCTCACCACTAACCACCCAGGGGAACTATGGCTACACCTTC. Amino acid sequence: CASSPLTTQGNYGYTF. The chain has TRBV18 and TRBJ1-2, with a possible D match to TRBD1 (6 bases). Per germline, CDR1 KGHSH and CDR2 LQKENI. This CDR3 is 16 amino acids long. With 1 base removed from V and 2 bases from J, the gap between germline ends came to 14 bases. Combining the CDR3 with reference TRBV18 and TRBJ1-2 gives the whole variable domain NAGVMQNPRHLVRRRGQEARLRCSPMKGHSHVYWYRQLPEEGLKFMVYLQKENIIDESGMPKERFSAEFPKEGPSILRIQQVVRGDSAAYFCASSPLTTQGNYGYTFGSGTRLTVV.

This clone has a handful of counts. This chain links TRBV15 with TRBJ2-2, with D possibly matching TRBD1 (5 bases). CDR1 and CDR2 from the germline V gene are LNHNV and YYDKDF (reference sequence). Between the trimmed V and J ends, which lost 6 bases and 7 bases, there was a span of 12 bases. The length of the CDR3 is 13 residues. The DNA of the CDR3 is TGTGCCACCAGTCAGGGAAAGGGCGGGGAGCTGTTTTTT. It translates to CATSQGKGGELFF.

V is TRBV6-4 and J is TRBJ1-1; TRBD1 is a possible D gene (6 bases). The germline gives CDR1 MRHNA, CDR2 SNTAGT. V dropped 7 bases and J dropped 6 bases, with 15 bases sitting between them. The CDR3 has 13 residues. Here the CDR3 DNA reads TGTGCCAGCAATGAGGGGGAAAGGGCTGAAGCTTTCTTT. Its translation is CASNEGERAEAFF.

The chain links TRBV7-2 to TRBJ2-1, with D unresolved. The germline CDR1 and CDR2 sequences are SGHTA and FQGNSA. The CDR3 is made up of 13 amino acids. V was trimmed by 4 bases and J by 8 bases, leaving 12 bases between them. DNA of the CDR3: TGTGCCAGCAGCTCTGGGTTAGGCGATGAGCAGTTCTTC. Translation: CASSSGLGDEQFF.

About this clone itself: Other DNA sequences within the sample encode an identical CDR3. The chain is built from TRBV24-1 and TRBJ2-7, with no clear D. Deletions cut 10 bases from V and 4 bases from J, with 10 bases between. The germline CDR1 and CDR2 sequences are KGHDR and SFDVKD. This CDR3 region has 11 residues. The CDR3 region has the DNA TGTGCCACATCTATCGGGTACGAGCAGTACTTC. Protein sequence: CATSIGYEQYF.

This chain joins TRBV4-2 and TRBJ2-1; 7 positions match TRBD1. Germline assignment: CDR1 LGHNA and CDR2 YNFKEQ. V trimming: 5 bases; J trimming: 5 bases; junction bases outside the gene matches: 6. The length of the CDR3 is 14 residues. CDR3 sequence reads: CASSAPGTDNEQFF. The DNA of the CDR3 is TGTGCCAGCAGCGCGCCCGGGACAGACAATGAGCAGTTCTTC.

The chain joins TRBV3-1 (or the pseudogene TRBV3-2) to TRBJ2-3, with a tentative D call TRBD1 (6 bases). The germline CDR1 and CDR2 sequences are LGHDT and YNNKEL (reference sequence). There are 15 residues in the CDR3. V was clipped by 1 base and J by 6 bases, with 14 bases between them. This CDR3 is CASSQGPQGSDTQYF. CDR3 nucleotide sequence: TGTGCCAGCAGCCAAGGACCTCAGGGGTCGGATACGCAGTATTTT.

There are many counts of this clone. The rearrangement joins TRBV24-1 to TRBJ2-3, with 10 bases aligning to TRBD1. Germline CDR1 is KGHDR and CDR2 is SFDVKD. V was pared by 9 bases and J by 3 bases, with 2 bases of the junction left unmatched. This CDR3 has 13 amino acids. CDR3 coding DNA: TGTGCCACCGGACAGGGGGGAACAGATACGCAGTATTTT. It encodes CATGQGGTDTQYF.

The chain combines TRBV2 with TRBJ2-4; weak D call: TRBD1 (6 bases). The CDR3 consists of 13 residues. V lost 6 bases and J lost 8, with 14 bases in between. The germline V gene encodes CDR1 SNHLY and CDR2 FYNNEI. The chain's CDR3 is CASRRDEGDIQYF. CDR3 DNA: TGTGCCAGCAGGAGGGACGAGGGGGACATTCAGTACTTC.

The V and J genes are TRBV5-5 and TRBJ2-2; 7 bases match TRBD1. The CDR3 length is 14 residues. With V trimmed by 4 bases and J by 4 bases, 4 bases remained unmatched. CDR1 and CDR2 (germline): SGHKS, YYEKEE (reference sequence). The CDR3 spells CASSRQGSTGELFF. DNA of the CDR3: TGTGCCAGCAGCCGACAGGGTAGCACCGGGGAGCTGTTTTTT. Full variable domain (outside the CDR3, taken from reference TRBV5-5 and TRBJ2-2): DAGVTQSPTHLIKTRGQQVTLRCSPISGHKSVSWYQQVLGQGPQFIFQYYEKEERGRGNFPDRFSARQFPNYSSELNVNALLLGDSALYLCASSRQGSTGELFFGEGSRLTVL.

V is TRBV19 and J is TRBJ2-5; 9 nucleotides match TRBD2. Germline V gives CDR1 LNHDA, CDR2 SQIVND (reference sequence). This CDR3 comprises 15 residues. Trimming at V came to 6 bases and at J to 3 bases, leaving 8 bases not matched to a gene. The CDR3 nucleotides are TGTGCCAGTAGCCGATCGACTAGCGGAAAAGAGACCCAGTACTTC. This sequence encodes CASSRSTSGKETQYF.